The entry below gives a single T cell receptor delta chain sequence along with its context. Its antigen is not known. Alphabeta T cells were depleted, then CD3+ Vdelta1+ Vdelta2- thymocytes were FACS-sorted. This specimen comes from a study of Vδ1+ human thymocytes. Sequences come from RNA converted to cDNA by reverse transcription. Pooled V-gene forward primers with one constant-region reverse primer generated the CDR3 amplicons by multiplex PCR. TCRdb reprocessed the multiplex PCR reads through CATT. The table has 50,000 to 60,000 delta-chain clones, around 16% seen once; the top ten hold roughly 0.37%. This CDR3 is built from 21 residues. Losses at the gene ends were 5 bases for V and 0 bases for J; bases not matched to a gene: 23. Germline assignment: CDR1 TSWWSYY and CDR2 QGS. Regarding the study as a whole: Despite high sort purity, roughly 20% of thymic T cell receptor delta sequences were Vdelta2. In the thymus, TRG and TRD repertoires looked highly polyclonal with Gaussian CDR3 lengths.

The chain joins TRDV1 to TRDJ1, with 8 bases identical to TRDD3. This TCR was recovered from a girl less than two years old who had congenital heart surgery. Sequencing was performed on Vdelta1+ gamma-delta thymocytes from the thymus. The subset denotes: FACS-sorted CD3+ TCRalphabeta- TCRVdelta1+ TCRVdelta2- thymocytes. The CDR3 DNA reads TGTGCTCTTGGGACATTTGGCCCCGTGTACTGGGGGCGTACCTACACCGATAAACTCATCTTT. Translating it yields CALGTFGPVYWGRTYTDKLIF.